The 9 T cell receptor beta chains presented below share a single source sample, sequenced in a study of CD4 T cells in relation to SARS-CoV-2 and coronaviruses. Unexposed donor CD4+ T cells date from about 2010-2019, before the COVID-19 pandemic. The cells were cultured for less than twelve days before CD4+ T cells were isolated. These receptors are not linked to any known antigen. The method was immunoSEQ multiplex PCR; TCRdb's version includes in-frame clones alone and lacks a portion of them. The sample lists 25,000 or so clones, roughly 81% occurring once. Sequencing was performed on CD4+ T cells from PBMCs, cultured in vitro. All receptors come from a human donor in good health.

The chain uses TRBV23-1 and TRBJ1-1; D might be TRBD1 (5 bases). TRBV23-1 is placed among ORFs of uncertain function. The V end was cut by 0 bases, the J end by 7 bases, with 15 bases between. CDR3 length equals 15 residues. CDR3 nucleotide sequence: TGCGCCAGCAGTCAATCGAGGGGAGGATACGGTGAAGCTTTCTTT. Protein sequence: CASSQSRGGYGEAFF.

The chain employs TRBV30 and TRBJ1-5, with TRBD1 matching over 7 bases. The CDR3 has 14 residues. CDR1 is GTSNPN, CDR2 SVGIG, per germline (reference sequence). Unmatched junction bases numbered 5, after V lost 2 bases and J lost 4 bases. CDR3 bases: TGTGCCTGGAGTCGCAGGGGGGGGAATCAGCCCCAGCATTTT. Residues: CAWSRRGGNQPQHF.

This clone was counted a single time. The V and J genes are TRBV2 and TRBJ1-2; D possibly corresponds to TRBD1 (6 bases). The CDR3 covers 14 residues. The V gene lost 6 bases and the J gene lost 4 bases, with 15 bases spanning the gap. Germline V gene lookup returns CDR1 SNHLY and CDR2 FYNNEI. Here the CDR3 DNA reads TGTGCCAGCAGCACCCGCAGGGGAACCTATGGCTACACCTTC. This encodes CASSTRRGTYGYTF.

The chain recombines TRBV5-1 with TRBJ2-3; D may match TRBD1 or TRBD2 (5 bases each). Trimming took off 4 bases at V and 2 bases at J, with 17 bases between the two ends. The CDR3 is 16 residues long. Germline V gives CDR1 SGHRS, CDR2 YFSETQ. The CDR3 protein is CASSGEGTPPTDTQYF. The CDR3, as DNA: TGCGCCAGCAGCGGGGAAGGGACGCCTCCCACAGATACGCAGTATTTT. The full variable domain, completed using reference TRBV5-1 and TRBJ2-3, is KAGVTQTPRYLIKTRGQQVTLSCSPISGHRSVSWYQQTPGQGLQFLFEYFSETQRNKGNFPGRFSGRQFSNSRSEMNVSTLELGDSALYLCASSGEGTPPTDTQYFGPGTRLTVL.

This clone ranks as large. The genes are TRBV19 and TRBJ1-5; a weak D match, TRBD1 (5 bases). V lost 3 bases and J lost 6, with 9 bases in between. CDR1 LNHDA and CDR2 SQIVND come from the germline V gene (reference sequence). CDR3 length equals 13 residues. CDR3 residues: CASSMQGGQPQHF. The DNA of the CDR3 is TGTGCCAGTAGTATGCAGGGCGGTCAGCCCCAGCATTTT.

V gene TRBV6-2 or TRBV6-3 combines with J gene TRBJ1-2; possibly TRBD1 for D (6 bases). CDR3 length: 14 residues. CDR1 MNHEY and CDR2 SVGEGT come from the germline V gene. V lost 0 bases and J 2 bases, leaving 7 bases between the germline ends. Written as DNA, the CDR3 is TGTGCCAGCAGTTACTCAGGACAGAACTATGGCTACACCTTC. It is translated as CASSYSGQNYGYTF.

The chain employs TRBV19 and TRBJ2-7; 14 bases map to TRBD2. Germline assignment: CDR1 LNHDA and CDR2 SQIVND (reference sequence). The CDR3 has 16 amino acids. The V gene end was trimmed by 6 bases and the J gene end by 6 bases; junction bases not matched to a gene: 10. This CDR3 is CASRGQGLAGASEQYF. Written as DNA, the CDR3 is TGTGCCAGTAGGGGCCAGGGACTAGCGGGGGCGTCCGAGCAGTACTTC.

The V and J genes are TRBV10-3 and TRBJ1-6; 7 bases are shared with TRBD1. Germline assignment: CDR1 ENHRY and CDR2 SYGVKD. This CDR3 has 14 amino acids. V dropped 4 bases and J dropped 9; count of bases not matched to a gene: 6. The CDR3: CAISAETGLSPLHF. CDR3 nucleotide sequence: TGTGCCATCAGTGCGGAGACAGGGCTTTCACCCCTCCACTTT.

This clone was seen a handful of times. V usage is TRBV5-1 and J usage is TRBJ2-2; TRBD1 might be the D (6 bases). The ends were cut back, 0 bases at V and 7 bases at J, with 13 bases in the middle. This CDR3 is built from 15 residues. Per germline, CDR1 SGHRS and CDR2 YFSETQ. CDR3 nucleotides: TGCGCCAGCAGCTTGGGACAGGCGAGCGGCGGGGAGCTGTTTTTT. It is translated as CASSLGQASGGELFF.